The 29 T cell receptor beta chains listed next were all sequenced from one sample in a study of T cell responses to AZD1222 COVID-19 vaccine. Repertoires were generated with immunoSEQ multiplex PCR, while TCRdb's copy carries only in-frame clones and drops some. The sample shows 120,000 or so clones, approximately 90% of them seen only once. This specimen was peripheral blood, taken on day 0 of AZD1222 vaccination. These receptors were obtained from an adult in good health.

The chain recombines TRBV19 with TRBJ2-2, with 11 bases aligning to TRBD2. The V segment lost 7 bases and the J segment 5 bases; nucleotides outside the gene matches: 6. The CDR3 sequence is 15 residues long. CDR1 is LNHDA, CDR2 SQIVND, per germline (reference sequence). CDR3 nucleotide sequence: TGTGCCAGTAAGGGGACTAGCGGATTTACCGGGGAGCTGTTTTTT. Translation gives CASKGTSGFTGELFF.

The genes are TRBV2 and TRBJ2-1; 11 bases agree with TRBD2. This CDR3 contains 15 residues. Looked up from germline, CDR1 is SNHLY and CDR2 is FYNNEI. V lost 7 bases and J lost 8; bases outside the gene matches: 10. In DNA form, the CDR3 reads TGTGCCAGCACCCCACTAGCGGGGGCAGGCTATGAGCAGTTCTTC. Amino acid sequence: CASTPLAGAGYEQFF.

V usage is TRBV27 and J usage is TRBJ2-1; TRBD1 aligns across 7 bases. The CDR3 is 15 residues long. Germline-derived CDR1 and CDR2 are MNHEY and SMNVEV (reference sequence). Trimming cost V 2 bases and J 0 bases; bases outside gene matches: 1. Here the CDR3 reads CASSLEGASYNEQFF. The CDR3 DNA reads as TGTGCCAGCAGTTTAGAGGGGGCCTCCTACAATGAGCAGTTCTTC.

This clone was observed a few times. The chain has TRBV10-1 and TRBJ2-7, with 10 nucleotides matching TRBD2. V gave up 5 bases and J gave up 2 bases; unmatched junction bases: 6. CDR1 and CDR2 (germline): WNHNN, SYGVQD (reference sequence). This CDR3 contains 15 residues. The DNA for the CDR3 is TGCGCCAGCAGTCCTAGCGGGGGACCACCCTACGAGCAGTACTTC. Translated: CASSPSGGPPYEQYF.

The rearrangement links TRBV6-5 to TRBJ1-1; D not resolved. CDR3 length: 13 amino acids. CDR1 MNHEY and CDR2 SVGAGI come from the germline V gene. Trimming stripped 6 bases from V and 0 bases from J, with 8 bases between. CDR3 residues: CASRRNVNTEAFF. CDR3 nucleotide sequence: TGTGCCAGCAGGCGGAATGTGAACACTGAAGCTTTCTTT.

V usage is TRBV30 and J usage is TRBJ1-1; D not certain. There are 16 residues in the CDR3. Per the germline V gene, CDR1 is GTSNPN and CDR2 is SVGIG (reference sequence). The V and J ends lost 0 bases and 3 bases respectively, with 17 bases between them. CDR3 nucleotides: TGTGCCTGGAGTGTACGTTCCTTTTACGGTGACACTGAAGCTTTCTTT. Its protein is CAWSVRSFYGDTEAFF.

J is TRBJ1-2 and V is TRBV5-4; 12 bases map to TRBD1. Trimming at V came to 2 bases and at J to 5 bases, leaving 4 bases not matched to a gene. The CDR3 loop spans 15 amino acids. From germline, CDR1 is SGHNT and CDR2 YYREEE (reference sequence). CDR3 nucleotide sequence: TGTGCCAGCAGCTTCGGGGGACAGGGGGCGTATGGCTACACCTTC. Its translation is CASSFGGQGAYGYTF.

The genes are TRBV30 and TRBJ2-7; possibly TRBD1 for D (6 bases). The CDR3 runs 11 residues. V lost 7 bases and J lost 7, with 14 bases in between. The germline V gene encodes CDR1 GTSNPN and CDR2 SVGIG (reference sequence). CDR3 nucleotides: TGTGCCTTAAGGGGGTATGGGGAGCAGTACTTC. Residues: CALRGYGEQYF. The variable domain in full, completed from reference TRBV30 and TRBJ2-7, reads SQTIHQWPATLVQPVGSPLSLECTVEGTSNPNLYWYRQAAGRGLQLLFYSVGIGQISSEVPQNLSASRPQDRQFILSSKKLLLSDSGFYLCALRGYGEQYFGPGTRLTVT.

The chain joins TRBV28 to TRBJ2-2, with D possibly called TRBD1 or TRBD2 (6 bases each). Germline-derived CDR1 and CDR2 are MDHEN and SYDVKM. The V end lost 5 bases, the J end lost 7 bases, and 26 bases lay between the germline ends. The CDR3 covers 18 residues. CDR3 in DNA: TGTGCCAGCAGTCTAAGCACCCCCCACAGGGCGGGAAACGGGGAGCTGTTTTTT. Translating gives CASSLSTPHRAGNGELFF.

The gene calls are TRBV7-9 and TRBJ2-2, with 7 bases that match TRBD2. Germline V gene sequence: CDR1 SEHNR, CDR2 FQNEAQ (reference sequence). The CDR3 has 15 amino acids. J was trimmed by 6 bases and V by 2 bases; bases with no gene match: 6. CDR3 bases: TGTGCCAGCAGCTTACTAGCGGCTGGCCCCGGGGAGCTGTTTTTT. This codes for CASSLLAAGPGELFF.

The CDR3 loop reads CASEAGRRASGRANEQFF. The DNA for the CDR3 is TGTGCCAGCGAAGCGGGCAGGAGGGCTAGCGGGAGGGCCAATGAGCAGTTCTTC. V is TRBV11-2 and J is TRBJ2-1, with 12 bases identical to TRBD2. The CDR3 runs to 18 residues. V gave up 8 bases and J gave up 6 bases; unmatched junction bases: 17. CDR1 is SGHAT, CDR2 FQNNGV, per germline.

This clone was seen only once. This chain links TRBV29-1 with TRBJ2-1; D uncertain. Trimming removed 5 bases from V and 6 bases from J, with 11 bases in between. The CDR3 has 12 residues. Germline V gene data show CDR1 as SQVTM and CDR2 as ANQGSEA. CDR3 bases: TGCAGCGTTTATTTATCGGGCAATGAGCAGTTCTTC. Translation gives CSVYLSGNEQFF.

The sample holds a few counts of this clone. The chain's CDR3 is CASSSSRSGNTIYF. In nucleotides, the CDR3 is TGTGCCAGCAGCTCCTCCCGGTCAGGAAACACCATATATTTT. The rearrangement joins TRBV11-2 to TRBJ1-3; D not resolved. This CDR3 has 14 residues. Germline V gene data show CDR1 as SGHAT and CDR2 as FQNNGV. V lost 4 bases, J lost 4 bases, and 11 bases lay in between.

The chain carries TRBV3-1 (or the pseudogene TRBV3-2) and TRBJ1-3, with D unresolved. CDR3 length: 15 residues. Germline lookup yields CDR1 LGHDT and CDR2 YNNKEL (reference sequence). V lost 0 bases to trimming and J lost 0 bases, with 6 bases between them. CDR3 in DNA: TGTGCCAGCAGCCAAGAAACGGGCTCTGGAAACACCATATATTTT. Protein: CASSQETGSGNTIYF.

V is TRBV13 and J is TRBJ1-4; D gene unclear. In germline, CDR1 is PRHDT, CDR2 FYEKMQ (reference sequence). The CDR3 is made up of 14 amino acids. The V end was cut by 2 bases, the J end by 7 bases, with 11 bases between. The CDR3 nucleotides are TGTGCCAGCAGCTTAAGGGTTCACGGTGAAAAACTGTTTTTT. It codes for CASSLRVHGEKLFF.

The genes are TRBV6-2 or TRBV6-3 and TRBJ2-7; TRBD2 matches at 13 bases. The CDR3 has 15 amino acids. From germline, CDR1 is MNHEY and CDR2 SVGEGT. With V trimmed by 5 bases and J by 3 bases, 4 bases remained unmatched. In DNA, the CDR3 is TGTGCCAGCAGTCCGGGACTAGCGGGGATCTACGAGCAGTACTTC. As protein: CASSPGLAGIYEQYF.

The J gene is TRBJ2-1, the V gene TRBV4-1, with D maybe TRBD2 (5 bases). Germline CDR1 and CDR2: MGHRA and YSYEKL. Between the trimmed V and J ends, which lost 4 bases and 3 bases, there was a span of 7 bases. This CDR3 is built from 13 residues. The CDR3 sequence: CASSPRDYNEQFF. The CDR3 DNA reads as TGCGCCAGCAGCCCCCGGGACTACAATGAGCAGTTCTTC.

The rearrangement joins TRBV4-1 to TRBJ2-3; 8 bases are shared with TRBD1. Germline values: CDR1 MGHRA, CDR2 YSYEKL. The CDR3 consists of 16 residues. With V trimmed by 3 bases and J by 1 base, 6 bases remained unmatched. The DNA for the CDR3 is TGCGCCAGCAGCCATGTACAGGGGGTTGGCACAGATACGCAGTATTTT. Translating it yields CASSHVQGVGTDTQYF.

The chain uses TRBV5-1 and TRBJ2-4, with D possibly being TRBD2 (7 bases). Trimming removed 7 bases from V and 6 bases from J, with 11 bases in between. The length of the CDR3 is 12 residues. Germline V gene sequence: CDR1 SGHRS, CDR2 YFSETQ. CDR3 sequence (DNA): TGCGCCAGCCTGGGAGGGGGAAACATTCAGTACTTC. It codes for CASLGGGNIQYF.

The rearrangement uses TRBV28 and TRBJ1-4; no firm D call. The CDR3 extends over 14 amino acids. Germline-derived CDR1 and CDR2 are MDHEN and SYDVKM. V was pared by 3 bases and J by 5 bases, with 10 bases between. CDR3 amino acids: CASSFRQQNEKLFF. CDR3 coding DNA: TGTGCCAGCAGTTTTAGGCAGCAGAATGAAAAACTGTTTTTT. Combining the CDR3 with reference TRBV28 and TRBJ1-4 gives the whole variable domain DVKVTQSSRYLVKRTGEKVFLECVQDMDHENMFWYRQDPGLGLRLIYFSYDVKMKEKGDIPEGYSVSREKKERFSLILESASTNQTSMYLCASSFRQQNEKLFFGSGTQLSVL.

A few counts support this clone. The chain combines TRBV10-3 with TRBJ1-3; no clear D gene. This CDR3 spans 17 amino acids. CDR1 is ENHRY and CDR2 is SYGVKD in the germline V gene. Between the trimmed V and J ends, which lost 0 bases and 4 bases, there was a span of 16 bases. CDR3 sequence reads: CAISESGYSTLGNTIYF. The CDR3 DNA reads TGTGCCATCAGTGAGTCGGGATATTCAACCCTCGGAAACACCATATATTTT.

V and J are TRBV6-6 and TRBJ2-1; the D is unclear. Trimming removed 8 bases from V and 0 bases from J, with 8 bases in between. The CDR3 spans 13 residues. Germline V lookup: CDR1 MNHNY, CDR2 SVGAGI (reference sequence). CDR3 region: CASGEGSYNEQFF. The CDR3 coding sequence is TGTGCCAGCGGAGAAGGCTCCTACAATGAGCAGTTCTTC.

The chain links TRBV3-1 (or the pseudogene TRBV3-2) to TRBJ1-4, with D unclear. V lost 5 bases, J lost 6 bases, and 16 bases lay in between. This CDR3 contains 15 residues. Germline CDR1 is LGHDT and CDR2 is YNNKEL (reference sequence). In DNA, the CDR3 is TGTGCCAGCAGCGACGGGCCTCCTGGGTATGAAAAACTGTTTTTT. Protein product: CASSDGPPGYEKLFF.

Written as DNA, the CDR3 is TGTGCTAGTGGTGAGGGGCAGAGCTCCTACAATGAGCAGTTCTTC. Protein sequence: CASGEGQSSYNEQFF. V usage is TRBV12-5 and J usage is TRBJ2-1; D may match TRBD1 or TRBD2 (5 bases each). The CDR3 totals 15 residues. Germline CDR1 and CDR2: LGHNT and FRNRAP. Deletions cut 5 bases from V and 0 bases from J, with 11 bases between.

J is TRBJ2-3 and V is TRBV6-5; 9 positions agree with TRBD2. V shed 7 bases and J 6 bases; nucleotides not matched to a gene: 8. CDR1 and CDR2 (germline): MNHEY, SVGAGI. CDR3 length equals 14 residues. CDR3 DNA sequence: TGTGCCAGCACTGGGGTAGCGGGAGTGGATACGCAGTATTTT. Its translation is CASTGVAGVDTQYF.

The table lists this clone with a count of one. The chain couples TRBV7-6 to TRBJ1-2, with unresolved D. The CDR3 has 16 amino acids. The V end was cut by 2 bases, the J end by 6 bases, with 19 bases between. CDR1 and CDR2 from the germline V gene are SGHVS and FNYEAQ. DNA of the CDR3: TGTGCCAGCAGCTTAAGGTCAAGCCCCTTGGCGGATGGCTACACCTTC. Its protein product is CASSLRSSPLADGYTF. The full variable domain, in which reference TRBV7-6 and TRBJ1-2 provide the parts outside the CDR3, is GAGVSQSPRYKVTKRGQDVALRCDPISGHVSLYWYRQALGQGPEFLTYFNYEAQQDKSGLPNDRFSAERPEGSISTLTIQRTEQRDSAMYRCASSLRSSPLADGYTFGSGTRLTVV.

The DNA of the CDR3 is TGTGCCAGCAGCCCCAGCAGTCAGGGGCGAGTATCAGATACGCAGTATTTT. It yields the protein CASSPSSQGRVSDTQYF. The rearrangement joins TRBV9 to TRBJ2-3; D possibly corresponds to TRBD1 (6 bases). V shed 4 bases and J shed 4 bases, with 22 bases lying between them. The CDR3 extends over 17 amino acids. Per germline, CDR1 SGDLS and CDR2 YYNGEE.

This clone was picked up one time. The chain recombines TRBV19 with TRBJ2-2; D is possibly TRBD1 (5 bases). In germline, CDR1 is LNHDA, CDR2 SQIVND (reference sequence). The CDR3 extends over 17 amino acids. Trimming removed 4 bases at V and 0 bases at J, with 15 bases between. The CDR3 DNA reads as TGTGCCAGTAGTAGGGGCAGTCGCGCCGCGAACACCGGGGAGCTGTTTTTT. Its translation: CASSRGSRAANTGELFF.

The rearrangement links TRBV6-2 or TRBV6-3 to TRBJ2-3; 13 bases align to TRBD2. CDR1 is MNHEY, CDR2 SVGEGT, per germline. Unmatched junction bases numbered 12, after V lost 6 bases and J lost 3 bases. The CDR3 is 18 residues long. The DNA for the CDR3 is TGTGCCAGCAGGCCTACTAGCGGGAGGGCTCAGAGTACAGATACGCAGTATTTT. This sequence encodes CASRPTSGRAQSTDTQYF.